This passage covers 2 T cell receptor beta chains from one sample sequenced in a study of T-cell reconstitution after alpha-beta-depleted transplantation in children. This sample's TCRbeta library carried unique molecular identifier barcodes. TCRdb recomputed calls from the PCR reads with MiXCR, one row per CDR3 protein. Among approximately 390,000 distinct CDR3 sequences, roughly a tenth were seen once, and the ten largest hold 4.5% to 7%. The specimen comprised PBMCs from the stem cell graft donor, sampled from the stem cell graft. These TCRs come from a human donor who donated a stem cell graft to a child with acute myeloid leukemia.

At least ten counts were recorded for this clonotype. The chain has TRBV18 and TRBJ1-1, with unresolved D. Trimming stripped 6 bases from V and 1 base from J, with 9 bases between. The germline CDR1 and CDR2 sequences are KGHSH and LQKENI. The CDR3 runs to 13 residues. The DNA for the CDR3 is TGTGCCAGCTCTCAGACACAGAACACTGAAGCTTTCTTT. Its protein product is CASSQTQNTEAFF. Drawing the rest from reference TRBV18 and TRBJ1-1, the complete variable domain is NAGVMQNPRHLVRRRGQEARLRCSPMKGHSHVYWYRQLPEEGLKFMVYLQKENIIDESGMPKERFSAEFPKEGPSILRIQQVVRGDSAAYFCASSQTQNTEAFFGQGTRLTVV.

The chain couples TRBV7-2 to TRBJ2-1; 11 bases align to TRBD2. Germline CDR1 is SGHTA and CDR2 is FQGNSA. With 3 bases clipped from V and 8 bases from J, the junction kept 6 bases outside the gene matches. This CDR3 is 15 amino acids long. The CDR3 coding sequence is TGTGCCAGCAGCTTCCCGACTAGCGGGAACGATGAGCAGTTCTTC. It yields the protein CASSFPTSGNDEQFF.